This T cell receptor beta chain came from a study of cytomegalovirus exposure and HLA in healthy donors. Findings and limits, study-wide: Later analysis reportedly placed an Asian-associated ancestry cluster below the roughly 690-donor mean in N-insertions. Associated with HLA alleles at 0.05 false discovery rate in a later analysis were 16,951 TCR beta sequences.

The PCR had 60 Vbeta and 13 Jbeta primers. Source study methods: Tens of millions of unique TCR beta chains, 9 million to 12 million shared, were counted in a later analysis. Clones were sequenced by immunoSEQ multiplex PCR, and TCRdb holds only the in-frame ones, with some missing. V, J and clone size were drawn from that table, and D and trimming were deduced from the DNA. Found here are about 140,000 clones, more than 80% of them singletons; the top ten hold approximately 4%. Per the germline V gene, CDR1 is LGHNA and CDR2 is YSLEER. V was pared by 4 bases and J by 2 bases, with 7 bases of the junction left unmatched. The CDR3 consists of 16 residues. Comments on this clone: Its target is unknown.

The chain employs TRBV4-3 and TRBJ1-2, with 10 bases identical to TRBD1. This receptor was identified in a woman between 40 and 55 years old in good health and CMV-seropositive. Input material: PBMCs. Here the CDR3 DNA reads TGCGCCAGCAGCCCCGGGACAGGGGAGGGGAACTATGGCTACACCTTC. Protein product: CASSPGTGEGNYGYTF.